Sequencing of this T cell receptor beta chain was carried out in a study of cytomegalovirus exposure and HLA in healthy donors. Study context: Roughly 85 million unique TCRs from HLA-typed donors were held in an early release of data.

The primer mix had 60 Vbeta and 13 Jbeta primers. Sequencing was performed with immunoSEQ multiplex PCR; in TCRdb, only in-frame clones are kept and a portion is missing. Here the sample spans 100,000 to 120,000 clones, under 80% being singletons. This clone appeared a few times. The CDR3 spans 15 residues. V was clipped by 1 base and J by 3 bases, with 10 bases between them. Germline V gene data show CDR1 as SEHNR and CDR2 as FQNEAQ (reference sequence). The sample consisted of PBMCs. V usage is TRBV7-9 and J usage is TRBJ1-5, with a weak D call TRBD1 (5 bases). This TCR was sampled from a woman aged 40 to 55 in good health and CMV-seropositive. The CDR3 bases are TGTGCCAGCAGCTTAGGCCCAGGGTTCAATCAGCCCCAGCATTTT. Protein: CASSLGPGFNQPQHF.